This TCR beta chain was sequenced for a study of shared clonotypes between healthy human individuals. Study results and caveats: Richness estimates generally favored naive over memory subsets. All-four-donor shared clonotypes had higher generation probabilities than non-shared clonotypes did.

An assay was performed, and its level was deep. Profiling relied on immunoSEQ multiplex PCR, and the TCRdb table lists in-frame clones only, not all of them. The table lists 550,000 to 700,000 clones, approximately 73% of them singletons. Splitting the CD4+ cells yielded a CD45RA+ naive subset and a CD45RA-negative memory subset. This clone came up many times. As yet, its antigen is unknown. The CDR3 has 13 residues. The ends were cut back, 5 bases at V and 1 base at J, with 8 bases in the middle. Germline V CDR1 and CDR2: LNHDA, SQIVND (reference sequence). Material: memory CD4+ T cells sorted from blood. Subset meaning: CD45RA-negative fraction. V gene TRBV19 combines with J gene TRBJ1-1, with D perhaps matching TRBD1 (5 bases). The sequence was collected from a woman younger than 45 in good health. CDR3 nucleotides: TGTGCCAGTAGTCGCGACAGGAACACTGAAGCTTTCTTT. It is translated as CASSRDRNTEAFF.